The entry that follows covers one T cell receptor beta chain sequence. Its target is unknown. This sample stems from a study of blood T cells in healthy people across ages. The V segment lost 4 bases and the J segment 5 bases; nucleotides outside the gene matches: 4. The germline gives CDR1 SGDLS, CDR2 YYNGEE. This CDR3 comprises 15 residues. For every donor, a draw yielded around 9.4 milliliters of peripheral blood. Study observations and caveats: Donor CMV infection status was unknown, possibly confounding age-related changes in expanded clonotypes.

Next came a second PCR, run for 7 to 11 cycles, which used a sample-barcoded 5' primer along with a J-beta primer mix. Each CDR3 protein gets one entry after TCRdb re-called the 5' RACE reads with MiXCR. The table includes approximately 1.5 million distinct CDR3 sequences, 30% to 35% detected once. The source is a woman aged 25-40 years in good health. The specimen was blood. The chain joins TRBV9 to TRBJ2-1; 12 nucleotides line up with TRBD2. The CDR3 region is CASSRTSGVNNEQFF. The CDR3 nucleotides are TGTGCCAGCAGCCGGACTAGCGGGGTGAACAATGAGCAGTTCTTC.